This TCR beta chain was found in a study of cytomegalovirus exposure and HLA in healthy donors. Whole-study results and caveats: Rare TCR sequences dominated, though some public TCRs recurred in many donors. Being productive about 87% or about 30% of the time was typical of most TCR beta V segments in an earlier analysis.

PCR employed 60 Vbeta and 13 Jbeta primers. Produced via immunoSEQ multiplex PCR; TCRdb's table is partial and in-frame only. Of under 250,000 clones listed, about 72% are singletons. The CDR3 consists of 15 residues. The V gene end was trimmed by 2 bases and the J gene end by 6 bases; junction bases not matched to a gene: 4. CDR1 and CDR2 (germline): LNHDA, SQIVND (reference sequence). Remarks on this clone: Its antigen remains unknown.

This clonotype originated in a male donor in good health and CMV-seronegative. Material: PBMCs. The rearrangement joins TRBV19 to TRBJ2-7; 13 bases map to TRBD2. CDR3 sequence: CASSIRTSGSGEQYF. The CDR3 DNA is TGTGCCAGTAGTATAAGGACTAGCGGGAGCGGCGAGCAGTACTTC.